This T cell receptor (beta chain) appears in the sequencing data of a study of T cell responses to AZD1222 COVID-19 vaccine. Study information: Pooled together were second doses at about 4 or about 12 weeks. Overall study results and limits: All repertoire sampling was performed exclusively after the peak T cell response. Possibly, clonal diversity was underestimated; donors were largely white British and included more females. CD4 TCRs linked to vaccination spanned spike, dominating at 160-218 and 743-854.

As to this clone: Its antigen is undetermined.

TCRdb keeps only in-frame clones here, not all; method: immunoSEQ multiplex PCR. The repertoire has roughly 130,000 clones, roughly 85% of them found once; the top ten carry approximately 8%. The TCR sequence derives from an adult in good health. Sample: peripheral blood, taken on day 0 of AZD1222 vaccination.

CDR3: CASRKRTENSYEQYF. CDR3 sequence (DNA): TGTGCCAGCAGGAAGAGGACAGAGAATTCCTACGAGCAGTACTTC. The rearrangement links TRBV28 to TRBJ2-7; D may be TRBD1 (6 bases). CDR1 and CDR2 from the germline V gene are MDHEN and SYDVKM. Trimming removed 6 bases at V and 1 base at J, with 16 bases between. The CDR3 runs to 15 residues. The complete variable domain, with remaining parts taken from reference TRBV28 and TRBJ2-7, reads DVKVTQSSRYLVKRTGEKVFLECVQDMDHENMFWYRQDPGLGLRLIYFSYDVKMKEKGDIPEGYSVSREKKERFSLILESASTNQTSMYLCASRKRTENSYEQYFGPGTRLTVT.